These 7 T cell receptor beta chains share one sample of origin, sequenced in a study of blood T cell repertoires in COVID-19. Using immunoSEQ multiplex PCR, the repertoire was profiled, and TCRdb retains in-frame clones only, with some absent. This table holds approximately 190,000 clones, roughly 80% found once. Material for sequencing was peripheral blood. Every receptor here comes from a human donor in a cohort sampled during active COVID-19.

The rearrangement joins TRBV6-6 to TRBJ2-7; D unresolved. V lost 5 bases, J lost 2 bases, and 7 bases lay in between. The CDR3 is 12 amino acids. CDR1 and CDR2 from the germline V gene are MNHNY and SVGAGI (reference sequence). The CDR3 DNA reads TGTGCCAGCAGTACTCAAACCTACGAGCAGTACGTC. This codes for CASSTQTYEQYV.

CDR3 sequence reads: CASSSGLLAFF. The CDR3 DNA follows: TGTGCCAGCAGTTCAGGGTTATTAGCTTTCTTT. The chain is built from TRBV28 and TRBJ1-1; tentative D call: TRBD1 (5 bases). CDR1 is MDHEN, CDR2 SYDVKM, per germline. Trimming shortened V by 4 bases and J by 10 bases, and 10 bases separated the two germline ends. The CDR3 loop spans 11 amino acids.

This chain connects TRBV10-1 to TRBJ2-3; a possible D gene is TRBD1 (5 bases). The germline gives CDR1 WNHNN, CDR2 SYGVQD (reference sequence). The CDR3 consists of 14 residues. Trimming cost V 5 bases and J 2 bases, with 11 bases left between them. Written as DNA, the CDR3 is TGCGCCAGCAGTCAGGGTCATTCCACAGATACGCAGTATTTT. Residues: CASSQGHSTDTQYF.

The V gene is TRBV6-6, the J gene TRBJ2-2; D gene uncertain. The CDR3 is 13 amino acids. In germline, CDR1 is MNHNY, CDR2 SVGAGI (reference sequence). The V end lost 6 bases, the J end lost 6 bases, and 11 bases lay between the germline ends. Written as DNA, the CDR3 is TGTGCCAGCAGCCCACTTGTCGCCGGGGAGCTGTTTTTT. It codes for CASSPLVAGELFF.

This clone has only one observation. This rearrangement joins TRBV28 to TRBJ2-5; 11 nucleotides line up with TRBD2. V trimming: 5 bases; J trimming: 5 bases; junction bases outside the gene matches: 7. This CDR3 contains 15 residues. Per germline, CDR1 MDHEN and CDR2 SYDVKM. The CDR3 region is CASSRLAGGWETQYF. The CDR3 bases are TGTGCCAGCAGTCGCTTAGCGGGAGGGTGGGAGACCCAGTACTTC.

The rearrangement joins TRBV9 to TRBJ2-3; perhaps TRBD1 as D (5 bases). The CDR3 contains 13 residues. Per the germline V gene, CDR1 is SGDLS and CDR2 is YYNGEE. V shed 7 bases and J shed 0 bases, with 9 bases lying between them. The CDR3 is CASQKGSTDTQYF. CDR3 DNA sequence: TGTGCCAGCCAGAAGGGGAGCACAGATACGCAGTATTTT.

This clone has only a few counts. The chain uses TRBV28 and TRBJ1-5; no clear D gene. V was trimmed by 3 bases and J by 3 bases, leaving 9 bases between them. This CDR3 contains 14 residues. The germline V gene has CDR1 MDHEN and CDR2 SYDVKM. This chain's CDR3 is CASSFLQFNQPQHF. CDR3 DNA: TGTGCCAGCAGTTTTCTGCAGTTCAATCAGCCCCAGCATTTT. Using reference TRBV28 and TRBJ1-5 for the parts outside the CDR3, the full variable domain is DVKVTQSSRYLVKRTGEKVFLECVQDMDHENMFWYRQDPGLGLRLIYFSYDVKMKEKGDIPEGYSVSREKKERFSLILESASTNQTSMYLCASSFLQFNQPQHFGDGTRLSIL.